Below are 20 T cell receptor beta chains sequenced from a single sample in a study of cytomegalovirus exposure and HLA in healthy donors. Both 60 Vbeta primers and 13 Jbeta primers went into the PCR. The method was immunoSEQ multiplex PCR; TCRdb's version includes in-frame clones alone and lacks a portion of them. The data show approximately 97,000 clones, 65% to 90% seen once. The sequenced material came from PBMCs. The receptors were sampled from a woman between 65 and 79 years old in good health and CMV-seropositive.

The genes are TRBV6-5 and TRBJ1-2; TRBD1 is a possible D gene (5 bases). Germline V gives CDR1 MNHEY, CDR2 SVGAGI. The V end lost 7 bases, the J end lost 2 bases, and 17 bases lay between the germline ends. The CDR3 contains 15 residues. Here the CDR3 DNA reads TGTGCCAGCACCCACGGGGGATCAACCAACTATGGCTACACCTTC. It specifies CASTHGGSTNYGYTF.

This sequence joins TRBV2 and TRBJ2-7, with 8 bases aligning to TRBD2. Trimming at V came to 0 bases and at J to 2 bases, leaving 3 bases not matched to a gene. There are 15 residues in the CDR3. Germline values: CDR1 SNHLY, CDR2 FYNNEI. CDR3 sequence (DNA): TGTGCCAGCAGTGAAGCCCCGGGAGGGCCCTACGAGCAGTACTTC. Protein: CASSEAPGGPYEQYF.

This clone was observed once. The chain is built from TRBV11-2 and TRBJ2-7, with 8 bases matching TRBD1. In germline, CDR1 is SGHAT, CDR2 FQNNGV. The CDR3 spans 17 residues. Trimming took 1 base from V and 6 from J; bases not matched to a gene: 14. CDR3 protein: CASSLGWVRGLPSEQYF. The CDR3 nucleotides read TGTGCCAGCAGCTTAGGGTGGGTCAGGGGGCTCCCTTCCGAGCAGTACTTC.

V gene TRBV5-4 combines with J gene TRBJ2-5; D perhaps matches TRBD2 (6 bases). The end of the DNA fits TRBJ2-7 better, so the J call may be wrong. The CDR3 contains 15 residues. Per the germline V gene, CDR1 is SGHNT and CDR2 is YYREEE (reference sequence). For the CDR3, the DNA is TGTGCCAGCAGCTTGGGTGGGGGACTCTTCTACGAGCAGTACTTC. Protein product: CASSLGGGLFYEQYF.

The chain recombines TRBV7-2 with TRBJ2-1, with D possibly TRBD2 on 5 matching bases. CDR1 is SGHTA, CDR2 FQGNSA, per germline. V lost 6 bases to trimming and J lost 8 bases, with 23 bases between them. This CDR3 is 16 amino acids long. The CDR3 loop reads CASSVWSGGGLDEQFF. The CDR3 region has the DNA TGTGCCAGCAGTGTATGGAGCGGCGGAGGTCTGGATGAGCAGTTCTTC.

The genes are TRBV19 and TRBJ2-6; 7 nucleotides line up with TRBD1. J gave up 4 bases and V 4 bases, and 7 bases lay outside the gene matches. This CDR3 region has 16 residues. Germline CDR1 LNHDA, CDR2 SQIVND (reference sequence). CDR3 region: CASSTYRGGGANVLTF. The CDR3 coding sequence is TGTGCCAGTAGTACCTACAGGGGCGGCGGGGCCAACGTCCTGACTTTC.

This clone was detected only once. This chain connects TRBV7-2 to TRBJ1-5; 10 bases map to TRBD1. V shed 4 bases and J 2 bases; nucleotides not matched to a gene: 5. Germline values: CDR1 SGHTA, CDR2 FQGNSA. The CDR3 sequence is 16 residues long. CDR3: CASSSSGTGGNQPQHF. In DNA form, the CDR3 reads TGTGCCAGCAGCTCATCCGGGACAGGGGGCAATCAGCCCCAGCATTTT.

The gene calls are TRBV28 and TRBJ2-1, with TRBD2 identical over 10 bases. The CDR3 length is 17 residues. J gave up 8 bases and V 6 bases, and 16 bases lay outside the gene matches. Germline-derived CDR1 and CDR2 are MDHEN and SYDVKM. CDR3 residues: CASRRTSGAGGPDEQFF. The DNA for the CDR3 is TGTGCCAGCAGGCGAACCAGCGGAGCGGGAGGGCCGGATGAGCAGTTCTTC.

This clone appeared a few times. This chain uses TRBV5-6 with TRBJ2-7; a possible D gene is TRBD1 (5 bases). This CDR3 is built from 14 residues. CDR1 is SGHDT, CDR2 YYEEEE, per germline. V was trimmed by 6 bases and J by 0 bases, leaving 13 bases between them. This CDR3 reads CASTKPGYSYEQYF. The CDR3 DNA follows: TGTGCCAGCACCAAACCAGGGTACTCCTACGAGCAGTACTTC. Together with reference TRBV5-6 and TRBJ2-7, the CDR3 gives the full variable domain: DAGVTQSPTHLIKTRGQQVTLRCSPKSGHDTVSWYQQALGQGPQFIFQYYEEEERQRGNFPDRFSGHQFPNYSSELNVNALLLGDSALYLCASTKPGYSYEQYFGPGTRLTVT.

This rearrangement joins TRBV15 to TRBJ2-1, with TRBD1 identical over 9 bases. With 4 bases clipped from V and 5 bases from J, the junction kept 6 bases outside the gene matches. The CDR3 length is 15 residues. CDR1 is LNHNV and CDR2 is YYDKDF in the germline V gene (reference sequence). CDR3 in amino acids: CATSIPGTGNNEQFF. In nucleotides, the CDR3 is TGTGCCACCAGCATTCCCGGGACAGGGAACAATGAGCAGTTCTTC.

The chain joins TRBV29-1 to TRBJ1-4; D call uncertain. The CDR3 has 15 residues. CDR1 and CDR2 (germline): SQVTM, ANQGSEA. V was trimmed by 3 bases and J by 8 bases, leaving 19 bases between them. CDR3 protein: CSVDPAGCSVEKLFF. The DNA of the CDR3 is TGCAGCGTTGATCCCGCCGGGTGTTCTGTCGAAAAACTGTTTTTT.

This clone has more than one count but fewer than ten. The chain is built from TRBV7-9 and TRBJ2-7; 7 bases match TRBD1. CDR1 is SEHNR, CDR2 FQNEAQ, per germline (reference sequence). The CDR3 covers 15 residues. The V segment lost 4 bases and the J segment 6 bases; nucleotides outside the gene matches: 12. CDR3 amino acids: CASSSTSGTAREQYF. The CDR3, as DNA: TGTGCCAGCAGCTCAACTTCCGGGACAGCTCGCGAGCAGTACTTC.

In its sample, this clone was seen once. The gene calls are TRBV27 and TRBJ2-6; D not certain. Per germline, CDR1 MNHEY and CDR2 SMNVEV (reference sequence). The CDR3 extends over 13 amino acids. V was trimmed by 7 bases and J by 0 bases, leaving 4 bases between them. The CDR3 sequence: CASTISGANVLTF. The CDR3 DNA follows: TGTGCCAGCACCATCTCTGGGGCCAACGTCCTGACTTTC.

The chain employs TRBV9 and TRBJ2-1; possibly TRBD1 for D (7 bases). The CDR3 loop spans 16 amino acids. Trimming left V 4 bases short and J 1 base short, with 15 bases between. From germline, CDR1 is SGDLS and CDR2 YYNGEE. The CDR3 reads CASSYQGGLSYNEQFF. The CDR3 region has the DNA TGTGCCAGCAGCTACCAGGGGGGTTTATCCTACAATGAGCAGTTCTTC.

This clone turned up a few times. For the CDR3, the DNA is TGCGCCAGCAGCTCCAGGCCACCGGCTAATGAAAAACTGTTTTTT. Translation gives CASSSRPPANEKLFF. J is TRBJ1-4 and V is TRBV4-1, with D uncertain. V lost 5 bases to trimming and J lost 3 bases, with 13 bases between them. The V gene's germline CDR1 is MGHRA and CDR2 YSYEKL. The CDR3 totals 15 residues.

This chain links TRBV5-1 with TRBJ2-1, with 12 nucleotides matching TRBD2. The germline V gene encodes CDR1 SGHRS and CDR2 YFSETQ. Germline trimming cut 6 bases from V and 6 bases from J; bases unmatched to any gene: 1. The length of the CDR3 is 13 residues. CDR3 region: CASKLAGGNEQFF. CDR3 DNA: TGCGCCAGCAAACTAGCGGGAGGCAATGAGCAGTTCTTC.

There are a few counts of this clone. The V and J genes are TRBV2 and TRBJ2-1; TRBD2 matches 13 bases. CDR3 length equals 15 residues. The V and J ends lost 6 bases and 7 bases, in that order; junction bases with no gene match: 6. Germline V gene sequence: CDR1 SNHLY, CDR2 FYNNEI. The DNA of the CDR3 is TGTGCCAGCAGAGTGACTAGCGGGAGGAGTAATGAGCAGTTCTTC. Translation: CASRVTSGRSNEQFF.

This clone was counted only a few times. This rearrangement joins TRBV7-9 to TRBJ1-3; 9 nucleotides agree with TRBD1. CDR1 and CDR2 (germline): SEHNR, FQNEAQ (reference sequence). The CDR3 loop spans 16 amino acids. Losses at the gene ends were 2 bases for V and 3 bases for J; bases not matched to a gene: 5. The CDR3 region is CASSLPTGGLGNTIYF. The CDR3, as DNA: TGTGCCAGCAGCTTACCAACAGGGGGCCTTGGAAACACCATATATTTT.

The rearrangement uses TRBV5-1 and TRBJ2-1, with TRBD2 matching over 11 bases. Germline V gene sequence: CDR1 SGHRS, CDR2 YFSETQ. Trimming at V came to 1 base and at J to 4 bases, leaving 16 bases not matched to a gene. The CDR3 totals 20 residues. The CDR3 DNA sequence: TGCGCCAGCAGCTTGTTAATAACTAGCGGGAGCCGCCCTATATACAATGAGCAGTTCTTC. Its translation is CASSLLITSGSRPIYNEQFF.

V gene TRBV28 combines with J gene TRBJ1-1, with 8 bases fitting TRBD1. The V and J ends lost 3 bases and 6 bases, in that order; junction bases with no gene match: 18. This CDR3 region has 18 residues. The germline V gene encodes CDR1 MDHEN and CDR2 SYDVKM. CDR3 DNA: TGTGCCAGCAGTTTTTACCCCGGGACAGGCTCAACATTGGCTGAAGCTTTCTTT. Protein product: CASSFYPGTGSTLAEAFF.